A single sample is the source of the 17 T cell receptor beta chains below, sequenced in a study of control samples from healthy donors and cancer patients. Here immunoSEQ multiplex PCR was the method, and the copy in TCRdb shows in-frame clones only, minus some. The data contain around 100,000 clones, about 90% of them seen just once; the ten biggest clones take up over 2%. Material for sequencing was blood. The receptor source for this set is a woman younger than 35 in good health.

Details on this clone: A junction boundary mismatches the germline segment, possibly from a read error. The chain has TRBV6-1 and TRBJ2-1; D is uncertain. The germline V gene has CDR1 MNHNS and CDR2 SASEGT. The length of the CDR3 is 12 residues. CDR3 protein: CASSEGYNEQFF. Written as DNA, the CDR3 is TGTGCCAGCAGCGAAGGGTACAATGAGCAGTTCTTC.

The sample holds one count of this clone. The rearrangement links TRBV19 to TRBJ1-2; possible D gene TRBD1, 5 bases. Germline V gives CDR1 LNHDA, CDR2 SQIVND (reference sequence). Trimming cost V 7 bases and J 2 bases, with 8 bases left between them. The CDR3 loop spans 12 amino acids. The CDR3 nucleotides read TGTGCCAGTACGCGACAGAACTATGGCTACACCTTC. This codes for CASTRQNYGYTF.

This chain joins TRBV7-8 and TRBJ1-5; D not certain. The CDR3 extends over 13 amino acids. Germline CDR1 and CDR2: SGHVS and FQNEAQ. V lost 3 bases to trimming and J lost 7 bases, with 10 bases between them. For the CDR3, the DNA is TGTGCCAGCAGCTTTGAATTGGGGCAGCCCCAGCATTTT. Translation gives CASSFELGQPQHF.

The chain recombines TRBV19 with TRBJ1-1; unclear D gene. V was cut by 5 bases and J by 1 base, with 5 bases left in between. This CDR3 is 12 amino acids long. The germline gives CDR1 LNHDA, CDR2 SQIVND (reference sequence). For the CDR3, the DNA is TGTGCCAGTAGTCCAAGGAACACTGAAGCTTTCTTT. Translated: CASSPRNTEAFF.

The chain uses TRBV7-2 and TRBJ1-5; D unresolved. The V gene lost 5 bases and the J gene lost 0 bases, with 11 bases spanning the gap. Germline CDR1 SGHTA, CDR2 FQGNSA. The CDR3 is made up of 15 amino acids. For the CDR3, the DNA is TGTGCCAGCAGCCACGTACTCAATAGCAATCAGCCCCAGCATTTT. As protein: CASSHVLNSNQPQHF.

This chain uses TRBV10-3 with TRBJ1-5; 7 nucleotides align to TRBD1. The ends lost 9 bases at V and 4 bases at J; junction bases unmatched: 6. This CDR3 comprises 13 residues. The germline gives CDR1 ENHRY, CDR2 SYGVKD. The CDR3: CAIGTAGNQPQHF. The CDR3 DNA sequence: TGTGCCATAGGGACAGCAGGAAATCAGCCCCAGCATTTT.

The genes are TRBV4-1 and TRBJ2-3; TRBD1 matches 7 bases. Germline V CDR1 and CDR2: MGHRA, YSYEKL. The CDR3 contains 15 residues. Trimming cost V 3 bases and J 4 bases; bases outside gene matches: 7. The CDR3 sequence is CASSHGNRGADTQYF. In nucleotides, the CDR3 is TGCGCCAGCAGCCACGGGAACAGGGGTGCAGATACGCAGTATTTT.

The CDR3 sequence: CASRPNTGESTQYF. The CDR3 DNA reads TGCGCCAGCAGACCTAATACAGGAGAATCCACCCAGTACTTC. This chain joins TRBV5-1 and TRBJ2-5, with a possible D match to TRBD1 (5 bases). The germline CDR1 and CDR2 sequences are SGHRS and YFSETQ. The CDR3 has 14 residues. V gave up 5 bases and J gave up 8 bases, with 19 bases separating them.

This rearrangement joins TRBV6-7 to TRBJ2-7, with 7 bases aligning to TRBD2. TRBV6-7 is designated an ORF whose function remains uncertain. The V segment lost 0 bases and the J segment 3 bases; nucleotides outside the gene matches: 17. The CDR3 is 19 residues long. The chain's CDR3 is CASSYSIRCMASGLYEQYF. In DNA form, the CDR3 reads TGTGCCAGCAGTTACTCGATCCGGTGTATGGCTAGCGGACTCTACGAGCAGTACTTC.

J is TRBJ2-7 and V is TRBV14, with 7 bases aligning to TRBD2. The V gene's germline CDR1 is SGHDN and CDR2 FVKESK. This CDR3 has 16 residues. Germline trimming cut 2 bases from V and 0 bases from J; bases unmatched to any gene: 7. The CDR3 DNA reads TGTGCCAGCAGCCAAAGTCTAGCGGTGGGCTCCTACGAGCAGTACTTC. It specifies CASSQSLAVGSYEQYF. Using reference TRBV14 and TRBJ2-7 for the parts outside the CDR3, the full variable domain is EAGVTQFPSHSVIEKGQTVTLRCDPISGHDNLYWYRRVMGKEIKFLLHFVKESKQDESGMPNNRFLAERTGGTYSTLKVQPAELEDSGVYFCASSQSLAVGSYEQYFGPGTRLTVT.

This CDR3 reads CASSVASNTEAFF. The CDR3 coding sequence is TGTGCCAGCAGCGTAGCTTCGAACACTGAAGCTTTCTTT. The chain couples TRBV9 to TRBJ1-1; D remains unclear. The length of the CDR3 is 13 residues. Germline assignment: CDR1 SGDLS and CDR2 YYNGEE. Between the trimmed V and J ends, which lost 0 bases and 1 base, there was a span of 4 bases.

V usage is TRBV10-2 and J usage is TRBJ1-3, with D perhaps matching TRBD1 (5 bases). This CDR3 contains 15 residues. Germline CDR1 is WSHSY and CDR2 is SAAADI. The ends were cut back, 6 bases at V and 0 bases at J, with 12 bases in the middle. The CDR3 DNA sequence: TGCGCCAGCAGCGGCCACAGGTCCTCTGGAAACACCATATATTTT. It translates to CASSGHRSSGNTIYF.

This chain uses TRBV13 with TRBJ2-1, with TRBD2 matching over 9 bases. This CDR3 comprises 16 residues. Trimming cost V 5 bases and J 9 bases; bases outside gene matches: 14. Germline lookup yields CDR1 PRHDT and CDR2 FYEKMQ (reference sequence). The CDR3: CASSVDGGRAWSEQFF. In DNA, the CDR3 is TGTGCCAGCAGCGTAGATGGCGGGAGGGCTTGGAGTGAGCAGTTCTTC.

The chain employs TRBV7-9 and TRBJ1-1, with D hard to call. Germline assignment: CDR1 SEHNR and CDR2 FQNEAQ (reference sequence). The CDR3 spans 15 residues. The V gene lost 2 bases and the J gene lost 1 base, with 11 bases spanning the gap. CDR3 loop: CASSLHGRGNTEAFF. CDR3 coding DNA: TGTGCCAGCAGCTTACACGGACGGGGGAACACTGAAGCTTTCTTT.

The chain recombines TRBV6-5 with TRBJ2-3, with D perhaps TRBD2 (7 bases). This CDR3 is built from 14 residues. CDR1 is MNHEY, CDR2 SVGAGI, per germline. V shed 8 bases and J shed 3 bases, with 15 bases lying between them. This CDR3 reads CASGGLAETDTQYF. In DNA form, the CDR3 reads TGTGCCAGCGGGGGGCTAGCGGAAACAGATACGCAGTATTTT.

The chain links TRBV19 to TRBJ2-3, with D possibly being TRBD2 (7 bases). Looked up from germline, CDR1 is LNHDA and CDR2 is SQIVND (reference sequence). The CDR3 consists of 17 residues. The V and J ends lost 3 bases and 1 base respectively, with 17 bases between them. For the CDR3, the DNA is TGTGCCAGTAGTATGTTAGTGGGGGGGCCGGGCACAGATACGCAGTATTTT. Its translation is CASSMLVGGPGTDTQYF. Combining the CDR3 with reference TRBV19 and TRBJ2-3 gives the whole variable domain DGGITQSPKYLFRKEGQNVTLSCEQNLNHDAMYWYRQDPGQGLRLIYYSQIVNDFQKGDIAEGYSVSREKKESFPLTVTSAQKNPTAFYLCASSMLVGGPGTDTQYFGPGTRLTVL.

V is TRBV10-3 and J is TRBJ1-1; D is unclear. This CDR3 comprises 13 residues. Trimming cost V 3 bases and J 8 bases, with 13 bases left between them. Germline V gene data show CDR1 as ENHRY and CDR2 as SYGVKD. The CDR3 is CAISDNLSGEAFF. CDR3 bases: TGTGCCATCAGTGACAACCTAAGCGGGGAAGCTTTCTTT.